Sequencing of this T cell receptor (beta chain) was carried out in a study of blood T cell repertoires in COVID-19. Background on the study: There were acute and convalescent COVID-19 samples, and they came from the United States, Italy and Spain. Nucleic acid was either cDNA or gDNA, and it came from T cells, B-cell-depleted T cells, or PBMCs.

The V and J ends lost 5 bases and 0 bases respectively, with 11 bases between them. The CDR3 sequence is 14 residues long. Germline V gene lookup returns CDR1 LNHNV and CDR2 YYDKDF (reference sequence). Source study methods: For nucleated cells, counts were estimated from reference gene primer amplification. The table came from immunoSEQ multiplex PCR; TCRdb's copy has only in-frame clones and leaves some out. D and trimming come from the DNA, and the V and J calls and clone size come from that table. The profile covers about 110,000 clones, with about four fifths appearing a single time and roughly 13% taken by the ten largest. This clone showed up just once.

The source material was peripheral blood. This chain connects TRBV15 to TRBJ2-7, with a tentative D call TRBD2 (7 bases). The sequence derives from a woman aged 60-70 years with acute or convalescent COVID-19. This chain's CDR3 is CATSSGGLSYEQYF. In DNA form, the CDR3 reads TGTGCCACCAGCTCGGGGGGCCTCTCCTACGAGCAGTACTTC.